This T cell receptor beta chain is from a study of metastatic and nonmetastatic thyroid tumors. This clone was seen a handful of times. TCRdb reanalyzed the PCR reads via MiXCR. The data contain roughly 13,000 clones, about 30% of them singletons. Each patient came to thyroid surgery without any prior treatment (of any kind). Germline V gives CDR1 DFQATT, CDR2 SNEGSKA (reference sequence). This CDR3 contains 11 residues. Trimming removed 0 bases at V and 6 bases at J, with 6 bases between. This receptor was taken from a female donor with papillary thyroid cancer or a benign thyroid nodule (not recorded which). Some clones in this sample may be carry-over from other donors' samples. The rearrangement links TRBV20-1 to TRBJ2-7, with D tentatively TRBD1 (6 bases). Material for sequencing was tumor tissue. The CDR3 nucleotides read TGCAGTGCTAGAGAGGGGGCCGAGCAGTACTTC. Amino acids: CSAREGAEQYF.